The text below deals with one T cell receptor (beta chain). This clone was counted a few times. What antigen it recognizes has not been identified. Per-nucleotide qualities are absent, and no much larger clonotype sits a single base away. The library came from the immunoSEQ multiplex PCR assay. For the multiplex PCR, a mixture combining 60 forward primers for TCR Vbeta segments and 13 reverse primers for TCR Jbeta segments was used. The CDR3 region of rearranged TCR beta genes was amplified from genomic DNA with a multiplex PCR assay. The amplified TCR beta libraries were sequenced on the Illumina HiSeq System as 87-base-pair reads. The paper's data handling went like this. A later analysis tallied 75 million to 85 million unique TCR beta chains across the approximately 670 repertoires, and 10 million to 11 million of those chains were shared by two or more donors. Raw reads were error-corrected and collapsed into unique sequences with a nearest-neighbor algorithm that merged closely related sequences to remove PCR and sequencing errors. To assign V, D and J gene segments, CDR3 sequences were aligned to IMGT reference sequences. For a sequence to be retained, a match of at least six nucleotides was required to both a V gene segment and a J gene segment. Rearrangements were called productive when the CDR3 lacked stop codons and stayed in frame with V and J; all others were non-productive. CDR3 was defined according to IMGT convention as the region running from the second conserved V-encoded cysteine to the conserved J-encoded phenylalanine. The earlier analysis of a few hundred of the donors excluded any sequence lacking an unambiguous match to a single V gene segment. In an earlier analysis of approximately 590 of the donors, a V segment was called functional when productive rearrangements were above 56.7%, and segregating when the standard deviation between donors exceeded 5%. To diagnose cytomegalovirus status from the catalog of TCR beta chain sequences, a statistical classification framework was built. In a later analysis, TCR nucleotide sequences were compared against IMGT/GENE-DB human TR gene sequences so that V and J genes could be assigned. In a later analysis, CDR3 sequences and most-parsimonious VDJ recombination scenarios were assigned using the TCRdist pipeline. In a later analysis, each TCR beta chain was defined by its CDR3 amino acid sequence together with its V-gene family, and reads lacking a unique V-gene family were excluded. A later analysis removed roughly 590 highly shared, low-generation-probability nucleotide sequences to deal with suspected cross-contamination and a sequencing artifact. For each public chain, a later analysis derived a clonal expansion index from normalized ranks of inferred template counts within each repertoire. In a later analysis, generation probabilities were computed using a VDJ recombination model fitted to out-of-frame rearrangements, and the results were checked against IGoR. In a later analysis, TCR-TCR, TCR-HLA and TCR-CMV co-occurrence was scored with hypergeometric tests, and a repertoire-size bias correction was applied to TCR pairs. False discovery rates were estimated in a later analysis by permuting HLA or CMV assignments 20 times. A later analysis grouped co-occurring TCRs with DBSCAN, adding TCRdist sequence similarity when clustering within HLA-allele-positive subsets. Repertoires with fewer than 30,000 or more than 120,000 public chains were left out of co-occurrence clustering, as were five repertoires with anomalous nucleotide sharing. TCRdb took this table from immuneACCESS and kept in-frame rearrangements with V and J called. Such tables lack part of the clones; where checked against another copy, unresolved V genes explain under half of the gap, and the rest is unexplained. Clone size and V and J calls were adopted from that table, with D and trimming inferred from the DNA. The sample table contains approximately 140,000 clones; only one count was recorded for approximately 83% of them. Of the sample, 4% to 5% is held by the ten largest clones.

Inclusive of the bounding cysteine and phenylalanine, the CDR3 is 16 residues long. CDR3 DNA only is kept here, 48 bases in frame from base 1. V ends up 7 bases short and J 0 bases short, with an unmatched junction base count of 8. CDR1 and CDR2 are drawn from the germline V gene: MNHGY, SVAAGI. The record originates from a study of cytomegalovirus exposure and HLA in healthy donors (dated by TCRdb to 2016 to 2017). For context, the study as a whole: According to an earlier analysis of a few hundred of the donors, about 179 million T cells yielded some 120 million unique TCR beta sequences and around 300 Gb of sequence data. An early release covering roughly 600 HLA-typed donors comprised around 300 gigabases of sequencing data and roughly 85 million unique TCR sequences. The genetic ancestry cluster associated with self-reported Caucasian donors included about 81% of the 350 to 500 genotyped donors. The study aimed to test whether cataloging public T cell receptors could reveal signatures of past pathogen exposure. The study profiled the T cell repertoires of about 720 subjects by immunosequencing and related them to cytomegalovirus serostatus. Besides the first cohort of about 730 subjects, a separate validation cohort made up of some 110 different subjects was used. The study combined high-throughput TCR immunosequencing, statistical association of individual TCRs with disease status, and machine learning to predict cytomegalovirus infection status. To study patterns of TCR occurrence, a later analysis re-analyzed previously published TCR beta repertoires from under 750 donors and added high-resolution HLA genotyping. Rather than using new phenotypic data, the later analysis identified candidate immune exposures from TCR beta sequences and from how often those sequences occurred across donors. An earlier analysis of around 540 of the donors applied high-throughput TCR beta sequencing to assess whether each TCR beta V gene segment acted as functional or pseudogenic. Donor age, sex, ethnicity and CMV serostatus were collected together with the repertoire data. A later genetic analysis took genome-wide SNP genotypes for about three fifths of the 666 donors and used that subset as a discovery cohort. Every discovery cohort repertoire had been produced on one sequencing platform. Class I and class II HLA loci were covered by the typing at four-digit resolution. The number of typed donors differed by locus: about 620-630 for A, B, C, DRB1 and DQB1; approximately 520 for DQA1; 606 for DPA1; and some 470 for DPB1. Roughly five DR-DQ haplotypes were treated as single units for association and clustering because of strong linkage in the cohort. On average, around 240,000 unique TCR beta nucleotide sequences were sequenced per donor among a few hundred genotyped donors of the cohort, with 15% to 20% of those sequences being non-productive. What the work shows at the level of the full study, not this receptor alone: A further reported finding was that TCR beta sequences accurately predicted the HLA-A and HLA-B alleles for most subjects in the first cohort. CMV serostatus was the only immune exposure information available for the cohort. In a later genetic analysis, a missense DCLRE1C variant was associated with V-gene and J-gene trimming of TCR beta chains, and the association was replicated in an independent cohort. A later analysis reported that several top co-occurrence clusters appeared linked to parvovirus B19, influenza, CMV and Epstein-Barr virus. In an earlier analysis of fewer than 750 of the donors, most TCR beta V segments were observed in productive rearrangements about 90% or about 30% of the time, broadly matching IMGT annotations. Specific HLA alleles were associated with roughly 17,000 TCR beta sequences at a false discovery rate of 0.05 in a later analysis. Because some donors lacked HLA typing at each locus, the association tests relied only on the typed subset. Linkage disequilibrium might explain the correlated functional status among segregating V segments, but an unknown experimental factor could not be excluded. A total of fewer than 200 TCR beta chains were listed by the study as associated with cytomegalovirus. According to the authors, the approach could potentially be generalized to other disease states and immunological phenotypes. In a later analysis, HLA-associated TCR beta chains showed more clonal expansion and lower generation probabilities than non-associated chains that were equally common. In a later analysis, TCR association rates were found to vary across HLA loci, with the most associated TCRs seen for DRB1 alleles and the fewest for HLA-C alleles. Some IMGT-functional V segments, including TRBV6-2 and TRBV6-3, could not be told apart with the 87-base-pair reads, so those segments were excluded. When HLA alleles, especially DR and DQ, strongly co-occurred, TCR associations were difficult to assign to individual alleles. Across donors, most TCR sequences were observed very rarely, whereas some public TCRs were present in many individuals. A few of the identified cytomegalovirus-associated TCR beta chains were confirmed in vitro to be specific for cytomegalovirus antigens. Compared with the approximately 710-donor mean, donors in an Asian-associated ancestry cluster had fewer N-insertions in productive TCRs, according to a later genetic analysis. The sequencing pipeline was judged likely to have produced a cluster of highly shared sequence variants as a technical artifact. A later analysis found that most CMV-associated TCR beta chains appeared HLA-restricted, with HLA associations seemingly driven largely by CMV exposure. Fewer than 20 rarely observed V segments, including chromosome 9 orphons, were excluded from the earlier analysis of approximately 500 of the donors because counts were too low. Presence/absence analyses assumed roughly uniform sequencing depth across donors, an assumption that may not hold. The classifier was reported to diagnose cytomegalovirus status with high specificity and sensitivity in both the original cohort and the validation cohort. In this cohort, only TCR beta chains were sequenced, and detectable features were limited by the absence of alpha or paired-chain data.

The cohort was made up of approximately 670 healthy bone marrow donors. At the time of sampling, all cohort members were nominally healthy, though unrecorded immune exposures were likely present. The donor was CMV seropositive and was included in the group of 270 or so seropositive cohort members. A peripheral blood sample was provided by each donor, and peripheral blood mononuclear cells were used for TCR beta sequencing. Genomic DNA extraction from the blood cell samples was performed with the Qiagen DNeasy Blood Extraction Kit. This receptor was identified in a man aged 40-49 years in good health and CMV-seropositive. The chain was built from TRBV6-9 and TRBJ2-1, and 8 bases in between align with TRBD1. Sequencing was carried out using PBMCs. This receptor has the CDR3 CASTRTGRSSYNEQFF. The DNA is TGTGCCAGCACCAGGACAGGGCGAAGCTCCTACAATGAGCAGTTCTTC.